This T cell receptor beta chain was sequenced during a study of T-cell memory formation after mild COVID-19. Study results and caveats: Researchers found some responding clones in pre-infection memory, a sign that cross-reactive memory joined. SARS-CoV-2 specificity of second-wave clones peaking day 37 was unconfirmed.

TCRdb redid the calling of the 5' RACE reads with MiXCR, one entry per CDR3 protein. The sample contains 300,000 or so distinct CDR3 sequences, 15% to 20% of which appear only once. Comment on this clonotype: Its antigen is unidentified.

V lost 2 bases and J lost 1, with 5 bases in between. CDR1 is MNHEY, CDR2 SVGAGI, per germline. The CDR3 length is 13 residues. The chain has TRBV6-5 and TRBJ1-1; D is undetermined. The sample taken for sequencing was PBMCs or a T cell subset sorted from them (not recorded which). The TCR was taken from a man younger than 30 who had mild COVID-19 (a few samples of this study predate the infection). Cell type and time point are not known. The DNA for the CDR3 is TGTGCCAGCAGTTACGGAACGAACACTGAAGCTTTCTTT. It is translated as CASSYGTNTEAFF.